This TCR beta chain came from a study of T cells after yellow fever vaccination. Study-level findings and limits: Post-booster repertoires contained most primary-vaccination clones again (roughly 97% CD4, about 88% CD8).

Generation of TCR cDNA used 5'RACE template switching (which added a universal primer site and UMIs). MiXCR, applied by TCRdb to the 5' RACE reads, yields one record per CDR3 protein. The table records 80,000 to 100,000 distinct CDR3 sequences, about 8.2% of them present only once. CDR3 length: 15 amino acids. Germline CDR1 and CDR2: LNHNV and YYDKDF (reference sequence). V was shortened by 3 bases and J by 0 bases, with 9 bases between the two germline ends. The source of this sequence is a man between 18 and 35 years old who received the YFV17D yellow fever vaccine. Sequences were derived from CD8+ T cells not binding an NS4B(214-222) dextramer, sorted from PBMCs, sampled roughly 14 days after the first yellow fever vaccination. J is TRBJ2-1 and V is TRBV15, with D hard to call. The CDR3 sequence is CATSSDRSSYNEQFF. The CDR3, as DNA: TGTGCCACCAGCAGCGATAGGAGCTCCTACAATGAGCAGTTCTTC.